One and the same sample provided the 30 T cell receptor beta chains below, sequenced in a study of T cell responses to AZD1222 COVID-19 vaccine. Clones were read by immunoSEQ multiplex PCR, and TCRdb kept only the in-frame ones, dropping some. The table has roughly 99,000 clones, 75% to 95% seen once; the top ten hold around 6.6%. Sequencing was performed on peripheral blood, taken 28 days after the second AZD1222 dose. These receptors all come from an adult who received the AZD1222 COVID-19 vaccine.

The J gene is TRBJ1-4, the V gene TRBV5-6, with D hard to call. The CDR3 consists of 14 residues. CDR1 is SGHDT, CDR2 YYEEEE, per germline. Trimming took 0 bases from V and 5 from J, leaving 8 bases between them. CDR3 coding DNA: TGTGCCAGCAGCTTGGGACTTGACAATGAAAAACTGTTTTTT. Its protein product is CASSLGLDNEKLFF.

This chain connects TRBV5-4 to TRBJ1-2; no reliable D call. The CDR3 consists of 14 residues. Trimming cost V 0 bases and J 4 bases, with 10 bases left between them. The germline gives CDR1 SGHNT, CDR2 YYREEE (reference sequence). The CDR3 DNA is TGTGCCAGCAGCTTGGCCCGGACGGCCTATGGCTACACCTTC. Translated, it gives CASSLARTAYGYTF.

J is TRBJ2-7 and V is TRBV15, with 7 positions matching TRBD1. CDR1 is LNHNV, CDR2 YYDKDF, per germline (reference sequence). The CDR3 is 15 amino acids. V shed 3 bases, J shed 2 bases, and the junction held 7 bases outside the gene matches. CDR3 DNA sequence: TGTGCCACCAGCAGGCCCGGGCAGGGGGCCTACGAGCAGTACTTC. This sequence encodes CATSRPGQGAYEQYF.

The CDR3 DNA sequence: TGTGCCACCAGACCACAACTAGCGGGAGGGCCTGACGAGCAGTACTTC. Encoded protein: CATRPQLAGGPDEQYF. J is TRBJ2-7 and V is TRBV15; TRBD2 agrees at 13 bases. In germline, CDR1 is LNHNV, CDR2 YYDKDF (reference sequence). V was pared by 6 bases and J by 5 bases, with 10 bases of the junction left unmatched. This CDR3 comprises 16 residues.

About this clone itself: The junction differs from germline at one of its ends, possibly a read error. The V and J genes are TRBV14 and TRBJ2-3; tentative D call: TRBD1 (6 bases). Looked up from germline, CDR1 is SGHDN and CDR2 is FVKESK. The CDR3 totals 15 residues. CDR3 sequence (DNA): TGTGCCAGCAGCCAGCTAGACAGGTTCCCCCACGGCTGGGATTTT. Amino acid sequence: CASSQLDRFPHGWDF.

The chain uses TRBV5-6 and TRBJ1-2; 7 bases agree with TRBD1. After removal of 1 base from V and 8 bases from J, the junction contained 5 bases not matched to a gene. The CDR3 is made up of 13 amino acids. Germline lookup yields CDR1 SGHDT and CDR2 YYEEEE. DNA of the CDR3: TGTGCCAGCAGCTTGTCGGGACAGCCAGGCTACACCTTC. Translated: CASSLSGQPGYTF. The full variable domain, its missing parts supplied by reference TRBV5-6 and TRBJ1-2, is DAGVTQSPTHLIKTRGQQVTLRCSPKSGHDTVSWYQQALGQGPQFIFQYYEEEERQRGNFPDRFSGHQFPNYSSELNVNALLLGDSALYLCASSLSGQPGYTFGSGTRLTVV.

This sequence joins TRBV5-5 and TRBJ1-1, with TRBD1 as a possible D gene (5 bases). Trimming cost V 5 bases and J 8 bases, with 16 bases left between them. CDR1 SGHKS and CDR2 YYEKEE come from the germline V gene (reference sequence). The CDR3 covers 13 residues. The CDR3 region is CASRPQEGREAFF. The DNA for the CDR3 is TGTGCCAGCAGGCCGCAAGAGGGGCGAGAAGCTTTCTTT.

This chain connects TRBV28 to TRBJ2-3; 12 nucleotides align to TRBD2. Per germline, CDR1 MDHEN and CDR2 SYDVKM. The trim removed 2 bases at V and 3 bases at J, leaving 6 bases unmatched. This CDR3 spans 17 amino acids. CDR3 residues: CASSLARLAGDTDTQYF. CDR3 coding DNA: TGTGCCAGCAGTTTAGCAAGACTAGCGGGGGATACAGATACGCAGTATTTT.

This rearrangement joins TRBV6-5 to TRBJ1-2, with 7 bases identical to TRBD1. V was pared by 5 bases and J by 3 bases, with 6 bases of the junction left unmatched. Germline V gene lookup returns CDR1 MNHEY and CDR2 SVGAGI. This CDR3 is built from 14 residues. The CDR3 sequence: CASSRQGQYYGYTF. DNA of the CDR3: TGTGCCAGCAGTAGGCAGGGACAGTACTATGGCTACACCTTC.

V and J are TRBV4-3 and TRBJ1-2, with D perhaps TRBD1 (5 bases). V lost 0 bases, J lost 4 bases, and 9 bases lay in between. The CDR3 totals 14 residues. Germline assignment: CDR1 LGHNA and CDR2 YSLEER. CDR3 in DNA: TGCGCCAGCAGCCAAGATCGGGGGTTCTATGGCTACACCTTC. This sequence encodes CASSQDRGFYGYTF.

The chain has TRBV5-4 and TRBJ2-1; 7 nucleotides match TRBD1. Unmatched junction bases numbered 11, after V lost 4 bases and J lost 4 bases. Germline CDR1 is SGHNT and CDR2 is YYREEE (reference sequence). CDR3 size: 16 residues. The CDR3 DNA is TGTGCCAGCAGCCTGCCCCGGGCAGGGGGATACAATGAGCAGTTCTTC. Residues: CASSLPRAGGYNEQFF.

The chain is built from TRBV6-1 and TRBJ1-5, with D hard to call. Trimming pared 4 bases from V and 1 base from J, leaving 14 bases between. Per the germline V gene, CDR1 is MNHNS and CDR2 is SASEGT. This CDR3 has 16 amino acids. CDR3 region: CASSAPATASNQPQHF. In DNA, the CDR3 is TGTGCCAGCAGTGCACCTGCCACAGCGAGCAATCAGCCCCAGCATTTT.

The chain joins TRBV7-8 to TRBJ1-2; tentative D call: TRBD1 (5 bases). Germline CDR1 is SGHVS and CDR2 is FQNEAQ. V dropped 0 bases and J dropped 4 bases, with 9 bases sitting between them. The CDR3 loop spans 14 amino acids. CDR3 sequence reads: CASSLAGQSYGYTF. The DNA of the CDR3 is TGTGCCAGCAGCTTAGCGGGGCAAAGCTATGGCTACACCTTC.

The V gene is TRBV10-3, the J gene TRBJ2-5; no firm D call. From germline, CDR1 is ENHRY and CDR2 SYGVKD. V shed 8 bases and J shed 5 bases, with 12 bases lying between them. The CDR3 sequence is 12 residues long. The CDR3 region has the DNA TGTGCCATCGAGGACCCCGGGGAGACCCAGTACTTC. It is translated as CAIEDPGETQYF.

The chain joins TRBV11-2 to TRBJ1-1; D is ambiguous. The V gene lost 1 base and the J gene lost 1 base, with 13 bases spanning the gap. The length of the CDR3 is 16 residues. Germline V CDR1 and CDR2: SGHAT, FQNNGV. CDR3 in DNA: TGTGCCAGCAGCTTAGCAGCTGGGGTGTGGAACACTGAAGCTTTCTTT. Translated: CASSLAAGVWNTEAFF.

This chain connects TRBV9 to TRBJ2-1; 7 bases line up with TRBD2. CDR3 length: 15 residues. J gave up 7 bases and V 4 bases, and 11 bases lay outside the gene matches. From germline, CDR1 is SGDLS and CDR2 YYNGEE. CDR3 amino acids: CASSHAGGRSNEQFF. CDR3 in DNA: TGTGCCAGCAGCCACGCTGGCGGGAGATCGAATGAGCAGTTCTTC.

This sequence joins TRBV28 and TRBJ1-4; D possibly corresponds to TRBD1 (6 bases). The CDR3 runs 15 residues. CDR1 is MDHEN and CDR2 is SYDVKM in the germline V gene. Trimming shortened V by 4 bases and J by 6 bases, and 15 bases separated the two germline ends. As DNA, the CDR3 is TGTGCCAGCAGTTCGACAGGACTCGCTGATGAAAAACTGTTTTTT. Its translation: CASSSTGLADEKLFF.

The rearrangement links TRBV4-2 to TRBJ2-5; 9 bases are a match to TRBD1. The CDR3 loop spans 16 amino acids. CDR1 LGHNA and CDR2 YNFKEQ come from the germline V gene. The V gene end was trimmed by 0 bases and the J gene end by 4 bases; junction bases not matched to a gene: 6. CDR3 loop: CASSQDRGTGPETQYF. As DNA, the CDR3 is TGTGCCAGCAGCCAAGATAGAGGGACAGGGCCAGAGACCCAGTACTTC.

This clone was detected only once. This chain links TRBV5-1 with TRBJ2-5; 9 nucleotides agree with TRBD2. The germline CDR1 and CDR2 sequences are SGHRS and YFSETQ. This CDR3 comprises 15 residues. Germline trimming cut 1 base from V and 5 bases from J; bases unmatched to any gene: 6. CDR3 amino acids: CASSLWAGGPETQYF. CDR3 bases: TGCGCCAGCAGCTTGTGGGCGGGAGGGCCGGAGACCCAGTACTTC.

The J gene is TRBJ1-4, the V gene TRBV5-1; 10 nucleotides align to TRBD1. Trimming cost V 5 bases and J 3 bases; bases outside gene matches: 7. The germline V gene encodes CDR1 SGHRS and CDR2 YFSETQ. This CDR3 spans 16 amino acids. Here the CDR3 DNA reads TGCGCCAGCAGACGGACAGGGGGAGCAGCTAATGAAAAACTGTTTTTT. It codes for CASRRTGGAANEKLFF.

The V call is TRBV20-1, the J call TRBJ1-6; 7 positions match TRBD1. CDR1 and CDR2 (germline): DFQATT, SNEGSKA (reference sequence). This CDR3 is built from 15 residues. V was clipped by 3 bases and J by 3 bases; unmatched bases: 5. The CDR3 sequence is CSASRDSLYNSPLHF. The CDR3 DNA follows: TGCAGTGCTAGTCGGGACAGCCTCTATAATTCACCCCTCCACTTT.

This chain joins TRBV7-6 and TRBJ2-6; D is unclear. V lost 3 bases and J lost 0, with 6 bases in between. Germline V gives CDR1 SGHVS, CDR2 FNYEAQ. The CDR3 has 15 residues. CDR3 region: CASSFGISGANVLTF. The DNA for the CDR3 is TGTGCCAGCAGCTTTGGGATCTCTGGGGCCAACGTCCTGACTTTC.

The V and J genes are TRBV9 and TRBJ1-1; 9 nucleotides align to TRBD1. Germline lookup yields CDR1 SGDLS and CDR2 YYNGEE. The ends lost 2 bases at V and 3 bases at J; junction bases unmatched: 14. This CDR3 contains 18 residues. The CDR3 here is CASSVRPDRGNGDTEAFF. DNA of the CDR3: TGTGCCAGCAGCGTCCGACCGGACAGGGGAAACGGGGACACTGAAGCTTTCTTT.

The chain combines TRBV6-5 with TRBJ1-5, with D hard to call. V was shortened by 4 bases and J by 0 bases, with 4 bases between the two germline ends. Germline CDR1 and CDR2: MNHEY and SVGAGI. The CDR3 loop spans 13 amino acids. In DNA, the CDR3 is TGTGCCAGCAGTTTGGATAGCAATCAGCCCCAGCATTTT. Translating it yields CASSLDSNQPQHF.

The rearrangement links TRBV21-1 to TRBJ2-7. TRBV21-1 is marked as a pseudogene. This CDR3 region has 15 residues. The CDR3: CASSTRRRLSYEQYF. CDR3 sequence (DNA): TGTGCCAGCAGCACTCGACGGCGCCTCTCCTACGAGCAGTACTTC.

V and J are TRBV29-1 and TRBJ1-1; the D gene is possibly TRBD1 (5 bases). The CDR3 is 12 residues long. Germline V gene lookup returns CDR1 SQVTM and CDR2 ANQGSEA. Deletions cut 7 bases from V and 1 base from J, with 10 bases between. The CDR3 is CSAPGGNTEAFF. CDR3 DNA: TGCAGCGCCCCCGGGGGGAACACTGAAGCTTTCTTT.

The chain couples TRBV20-1 to TRBJ2-7; D possibly corresponds to TRBD1 (6 bases). The germline V gene has CDR1 DFQATT and CDR2 SNEGSKA (reference sequence). The CDR3 contains 11 residues. Trimming took 5 bases from V and 5 from J, leaving 10 bases between them. CDR3 in amino acids: CSAAHRDEQYF. In DNA, the CDR3 is TGCAGTGCTGCCCACAGGGACGAGCAGTACTTC.

V gene TRBV9 combines with J gene TRBJ2-1; 7 nucleotides line up with TRBD2. The CDR3 loop spans 16 amino acids. In germline, CDR1 is SGDLS, CDR2 YYNGEE. V lost 0 bases to trimming and J lost 9 bases; unmatched junction nucleotides: 12. The CDR3 reads CASSVDGGRVGLEQFF. The CDR3 DNA is TGTGCCAGCAGCGTAGACGGCGGGAGAGTGGGGCTTGAGCAGTTCTTC.

This sequence joins TRBV5-1 and TRBJ1-2; 7 nucleotides match TRBD1. CDR1 SGHRS and CDR2 YFSETQ come from the germline V gene. V was clipped by 1 base and J by 3 bases; unmatched bases: 3. This CDR3 spans 14 amino acids. CDR3: CASSLTGVDYGYTF. The CDR3 DNA reads TGCGCCAGCAGCTTGACAGGGGTAGACTATGGCTACACCTTC.

This sequence joins TRBV7-9 and TRBJ2-7; unclear D gene. The length of the CDR3 is 12 residues. Germline CDR1 reads SEHNR; CDR2 reads FQNEAQ (reference sequence). The V and J ends lost 5 bases and 5 bases respectively, with 10 bases between them. The CDR3 nucleotides read TGTGCCAGCAGCCTAGACCTGGACGAGCAGTACTTC. Translated, it gives CASSLDLDEQYF. Variable domain in full (rest from reference TRBV7-9 and TRBJ2-7): DTGVSQNPRHKITKRGQNVTFRCDPISEHNRLYWYRQTLGQGPEFLTYFQNEAQLEKSRLLSDRFSAERPKGSFSTLEIQRTEQGDSAMYLCASSLDLDEQYFGPGTRLTVT.